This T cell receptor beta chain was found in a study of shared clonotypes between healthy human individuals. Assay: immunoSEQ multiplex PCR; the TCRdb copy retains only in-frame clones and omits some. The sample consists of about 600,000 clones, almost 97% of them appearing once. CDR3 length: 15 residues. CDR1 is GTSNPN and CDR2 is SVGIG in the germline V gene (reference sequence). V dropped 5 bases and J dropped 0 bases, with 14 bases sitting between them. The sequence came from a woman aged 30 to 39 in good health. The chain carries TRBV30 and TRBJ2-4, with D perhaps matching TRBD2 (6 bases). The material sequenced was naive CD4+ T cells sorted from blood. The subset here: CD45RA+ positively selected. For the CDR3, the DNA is TGTGCCTGGGCTGGAGGGGCCCTAGCCAAAAACATTCAGTACTTC. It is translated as CAWAGGALAKNIQYF.